Following are 19 T cell receptor beta chains from one sample sequenced in a study of T-cell memory formation after mild COVID-19. TCRdb processed the 5' RACE reads anew with MiXCR; each CDR3 protein has one entry. The sample includes roughly 450,000 distinct CDR3 sequences, approximately 18% of them seen just once. Sequences were obtained from PBMCs or a T cell subset sorted from them (not recorded which). The receptor source for this set is an adult woman who had mild COVID-19 (a few samples of this study predate the infection). Cell type and time point are not known.

V is TRBV9 and J is TRBJ1-6; weak D call: TRBD1 (6 bases). Germline CDR1 and CDR2: SGDLS and YYNGEE. With 2 bases removed from V and 7 bases from J, the gap between germline ends came to 10 bases. This CDR3 contains 14 residues. The CDR3 region has the DNA TGTGCCAGCAGCGTCCGGGACAAGAATTCACCCCTCCACTTT. Its translation is CASSVRDKNSPLHF.

V and J are TRBV10-3 and TRBJ1-2; 8 bases map to TRBD1. Germline trimming cut 11 bases from V and 2 bases from J; bases unmatched to any gene: 7. The V gene's germline CDR1 is ENHRY and CDR2 SYGVKD. The CDR3 contains 13 residues. As DNA, the CDR3 is TGTGCCTTCGGACAGGGCGGAAACTATGGCTACACCTTC. Residues: CAFGQGGNYGYTF.

In its sample, this clonotype was seen a few times. The chain employs TRBV11-2 and TRBJ2-7; tentatively, D is TRBD2 (5 bases). Looked up from germline, CDR1 is SGHAT and CDR2 is FQNNGV. The CDR3 totals 12 residues. V was clipped by 3 bases and J by 5 bases, with 8 bases between them. The chain's CDR3 is CASSFGNNEQYF. CDR3 sequence (DNA): TGTGCCAGCAGCTTCGGGAACAACGAGCAGTACTTC.

This clonotype has a handful of counts. The V gene is TRBV4-1, the J gene TRBJ2-2, with D maybe TRBD1 (6 bases). V was shortened by 1 base and J by 4 bases, with 16 bases between the two germline ends. CDR1 is MGHRA, CDR2 YSYEKL, per germline. This CDR3 has 17 residues. The CDR3 DNA reads as TGCGCCAGCAGCCAAGGAGACGATACAGGGCTCACCGGGGAGCTGTTTTTT. This gives the protein CASSQGDDTGLTGELFF.

This clonotype has more than one count but fewer than ten. The chain employs TRBV20-1 and TRBJ2-1; no definite D call. The CDR3 is 14 residues long. Deletions cut 6 bases from V and 0 bases from J, with 12 bases between. Germline CDR1 DFQATT, CDR2 SNEGSKA (reference sequence). CDR3 sequence: CSAAEWSSYNEQFF. DNA for the CDR3: TGCAGTGCCGCAGAATGGAGCTCCTACAATGAGCAGTTCTTC.

This clonotype has only a few counts. The chain is built from TRBV12-3 or TRBV12-4 and TRBJ2-2; D gene uncertain. There are 15 residues in the CDR3. Trimming removed 2 bases at V and 2 bases at J, with 9 bases between. The CDR3 region has the DNA TGTGCCAGCAGTTTATTTCAGCTAAACACCGGGGAGCTGTTTTTT. This gives the protein CASSLFQLNTGELFF.

The table lists this clonotype with a count of one. The chain uses TRBV27 and TRBJ2-1; 13 bases are shared with TRBD2. The CDR3 is 14 amino acids. Germline V CDR1 and CDR2: MNHEY, SMNVEV (reference sequence). J was trimmed by 10 bases and V by 5 bases; bases with no gene match: 5. CDR3 DNA sequence: TGTGCCAGCAGTGTAGGACTAGCGGGGGACGAGCAGTTCTTC. It translates to CASSVGLAGDEQFF.

V is TRBV19 and J is TRBJ1-5; TRBD1 agrees at 9 bases. Germline V lookup: CDR1 LNHDA, CDR2 SQIVND (reference sequence). The CDR3 length is 16 residues. J was trimmed by 2 bases and V by 4 bases; bases with no gene match: 6. CDR3 protein: CASSNPGQGGNQPQHF. CDR3 nucleotide sequence: TGTGCCAGTAGTAATCCGGGACAGGGAGGCAATCAGCCCCAGCATTTT. The complete variable domain, with remaining parts taken from reference TRBV19 and TRBJ1-5, reads DGGITQSPKYLFRKEGQNVTLSCEQNLNHDAMYWYRQDPGQGLRLIYYSQIVNDFQKGDIAEGYSVSREKKESFPLTVTSAQKNPTAFYLCASSNPGQGGNQPQHFGDGTRLSIL.

The V call is TRBV14, the J call TRBJ1-1, with no clear D. Trimming pared 1 base from V and 6 bases from J, leaving 9 bases between. This CDR3 is built from 13 residues. Germline loops: CDR1 SGHDN, CDR2 FVKESK. The CDR3 loop reads CASSQARRAEAFF. The CDR3 region has the DNA TGTGCCAGCAGCCAAGCAAGGAGGGCTGAAGCTTTCTTT.

The chain joins TRBV6-2 or TRBV6-3 to TRBJ2-7; 8 bases fit TRBD1. The J segment lost 0 bases and the V segment lost 0 bases, leaving 4 bases of the junction unmatched. The CDR3 has 16 amino acids. The germline V gene encodes CDR1 MNHEY and CDR2 SVGEGT. The CDR3 nucleotides are TGTGCCAGCAGTTACTCGACAGGGGTCAACTCCTACGAGCAGTACTTC. This codes for CASSYSTGVNSYEQYF.

The rearrangement links TRBV18 to TRBJ1-2, with D unclear. Germline CDR1 is KGHSH and CDR2 is LQKENI. The CDR3 sequence is 12 residues long. Trimming stripped 2 bases from V and 3 bases from J, with 4 bases between. In DNA form, the CDR3 reads TGTGCCAGCTCACCAAATGACTATGGCTACACCTTC. Translated: CASSPNDYGYTF.

The chain is built from TRBV5-1 and TRBJ2-7; the D gene is possibly TRBD1 (7 bases). The CDR3 covers 14 residues. The V end lost 1 base, the J end lost 6 bases, and 14 bases lay between the germline ends. Germline V gene data show CDR1 as SGHRS and CDR2 as YFSETQ. CDR3 in DNA: TGCGCCAGCAGCTTGTTGCAGGGGGGCATCGAGCAGTACTTC. Amino acids: CASSLLQGGIEQYF.

Many counts were recorded for this clonotype. The rearrangement links TRBV11-3 to TRBJ2-1; D gene unclear. CDR3 length equals 12 residues. V lost 3 bases, J lost 5 bases, and 5 bases lay in between. Germline CDR1 SGHNT, CDR2 YENEEA. The CDR3 DNA follows: TGTGCCAGCAGCTTCCAGGACAATGAGCAGTTCTTC. This codes for CASSFQDNEQFF. The whole variable domain, filled in from reference TRBV11-3 and TRBJ2-1, reads EAGVVQSPRYKIIEKKQPVAFWCNPISGHNTLYWYLQNLGQGPELLIRYENEEAVDDSQLPKDRFSAERLKGVDSTLKIQPAELGDSAVYLCASSFQDNEQFFGPGTRLTVL.

The chain carries TRBV2 and TRBJ2-7; D uncertain. The CDR3 is 15 residues long. The V and J ends lost 2 bases and 2 bases respectively, with 13 bases between them. Germline V CDR1 and CDR2: SNHLY, FYNNEI. The CDR3 region is CASSEMVTKAYEQYF. The CDR3 nucleotides are TGTGCCAGCAGTGAAATGGTCACTAAAGCCTACGAGCAGTACTTC.

The chain uses TRBV6-2 or TRBV6-3 and TRBJ2-5; 7 positions agree with TRBD2. The V segment lost 6 bases and the J segment 6 bases; nucleotides outside the gene matches: 7. Germline assignment: CDR1 MNHEY and CDR2 SVGEGT. The CDR3 is 13 amino acids. The CDR3 sequence is CASSRSGRKTQYF. CDR3 coding DNA: TGTGCCAGCAGCCGTAGCGGGCGGAAGACCCAGTACTTC.

V and J are TRBV29-1 and TRBJ2-3; D might be TRBD1 or TRBD2, each matching 6 bases. The CDR3 extends over 11 amino acids. Trimming stripped 7 bases from V and 9 bases from J, with 14 bases between. Germline V lookup: CDR1 SQVTM, CDR2 ANQGSEA. The CDR3 sequence is CSDRRGGTQYF. Here the CDR3 DNA reads TGCAGCGATCGACGAGGGGGGACGCAGTATTTT.

CDR3 coding DNA: TGCGCCAGCAGGGACAGGGTCGCCTATAGCAATCAGCCCCAGCATTTT. Its protein product is CASRDRVAYSNQPQHF. The genes are TRBV23-1 and TRBJ1-5; TRBD1 matches at 8 bases. TRBV23-1 is known as an ORF, though its function is uncertain. With V trimmed by 6 bases and J by 0 bases, 7 bases remained unmatched. CDR3 length equals 16 residues.

CDR3 loop: CATAGQIFNQPQHF. Written as DNA, the CDR3 is TGTGCCACCGCGGGCCAGATTTTCAATCAGCCCCAGCATTTT. The V call is TRBV15, the J call TRBJ1-5; D is unclear. V lost 8 bases and J 3 bases, leaving 14 bases between the germline ends. The CDR3 has 14 amino acids. Germline CDR1 and CDR2: LNHNV and YYDKDF (reference sequence).

This clonotype was seen a few times. The rearrangement joins TRBV12-3 or TRBV12-4 to TRBJ2-7, with D tentatively TRBD1 or TRBD2 (6 bases each). Deletions cut 6 bases from V and 0 bases from J, with 21 bases between. The CDR3 runs to 17 residues. CDR3 sequence (DNA): TGTGCCAGCAGCACCCAGGGGAGCGGGCCATTCTCCTACGAGCAGTACTTC. This gives the protein CASSTQGSGPFSYEQYF.